This TCR beta chain came from a study of cytomegalovirus exposure and HLA in healthy donors. In the PCR, 60 Vbeta and 13 Jbeta primers were used. TCRdb's copy holds only in-frame clones and misses some; the assay was immunoSEQ multiplex PCR. The sample holds under 130,000 clones, about 70% seen once. The clonotype was recovered from a man aged 50-59 years in good health and CMV-seropositive. Sequencing was performed on PBMCs.

CDR3 protein: CASTSGGSHGELFF. The CDR3, as DNA: TGTGCCAGCACCTCAGGGGGAAGTCACGGGGAGCTGTTTTTT. V and J are TRBV6-6 and TRBJ2-2, with 7 bases lining up with TRBD1. In germline, CDR1 is MNHNY, CDR2 SVGAGI (reference sequence). With V trimmed by 7 bases and J by 7 bases, 9 bases remained unmatched. This CDR3 has 14 amino acids.